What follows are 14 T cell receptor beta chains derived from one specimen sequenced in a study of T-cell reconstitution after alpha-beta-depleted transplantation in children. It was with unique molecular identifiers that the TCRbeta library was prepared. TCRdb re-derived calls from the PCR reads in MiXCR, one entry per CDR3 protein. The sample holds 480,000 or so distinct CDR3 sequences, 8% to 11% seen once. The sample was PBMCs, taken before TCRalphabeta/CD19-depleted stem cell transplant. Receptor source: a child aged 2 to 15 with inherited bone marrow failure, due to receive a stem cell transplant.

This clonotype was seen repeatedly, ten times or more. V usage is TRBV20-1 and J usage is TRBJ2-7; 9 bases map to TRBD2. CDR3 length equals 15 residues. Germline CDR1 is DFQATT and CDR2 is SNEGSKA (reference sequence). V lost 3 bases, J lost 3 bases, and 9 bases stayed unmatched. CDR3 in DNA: TGCAGTGCTAGGCACGTAGCGGGAGCGCTCTACGAGCAGTACTTC. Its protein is CSARHVAGALYEQYF.

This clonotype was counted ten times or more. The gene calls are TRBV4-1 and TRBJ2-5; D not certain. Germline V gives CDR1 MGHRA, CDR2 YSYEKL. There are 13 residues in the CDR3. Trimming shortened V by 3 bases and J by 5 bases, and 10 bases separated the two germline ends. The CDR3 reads CASSQNTKETQYF. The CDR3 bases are TGCGCCAGCAGCCAGAACACCAAGGAGACCCAGTACTTC.

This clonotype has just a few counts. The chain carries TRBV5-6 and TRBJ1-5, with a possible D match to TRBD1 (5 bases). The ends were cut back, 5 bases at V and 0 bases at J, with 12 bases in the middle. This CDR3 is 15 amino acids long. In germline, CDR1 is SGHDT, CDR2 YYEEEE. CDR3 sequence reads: CASRKGPNSNQPQHF. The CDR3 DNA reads TGTGCCAGCAGGAAGGGGCCGAATAGCAATCAGCCCCAGCATTTT.

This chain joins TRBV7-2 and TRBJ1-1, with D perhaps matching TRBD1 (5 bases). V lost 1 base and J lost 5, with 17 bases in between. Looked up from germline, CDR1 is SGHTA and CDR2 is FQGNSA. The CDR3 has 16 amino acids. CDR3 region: CASSLEGFEGSTEAFF. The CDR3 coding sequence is TGTGCCAGCAGCTTAGAGGGCTTCGAGGGGAGTACTGAAGCTTTCTTT.

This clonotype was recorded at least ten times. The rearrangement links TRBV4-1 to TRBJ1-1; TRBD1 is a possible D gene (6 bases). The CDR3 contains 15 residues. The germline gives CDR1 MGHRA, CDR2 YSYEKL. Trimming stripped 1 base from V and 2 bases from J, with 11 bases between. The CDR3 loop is CASSQVPGANTEAFF. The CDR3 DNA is TGCGCCAGCAGCCAAGTTCCGGGGGCAAACACTGAAGCTTTCTTT.

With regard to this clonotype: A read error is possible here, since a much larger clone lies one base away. CDR3 loop: CASSAVTDPAYEQYF. In DNA, the CDR3 is TGTGCCAGCAGCGCGGTGACCGATCCGGCCTACGAGCAGTACTTC. V and J are TRBV9 and TRBJ2-7; no definite D call. Germline V gives CDR1 SGDLS, CDR2 YYNGEE. There are 15 residues in the CDR3. The ends were cut back, 3 bases at V and 2 bases at J, with 15 bases in the middle.

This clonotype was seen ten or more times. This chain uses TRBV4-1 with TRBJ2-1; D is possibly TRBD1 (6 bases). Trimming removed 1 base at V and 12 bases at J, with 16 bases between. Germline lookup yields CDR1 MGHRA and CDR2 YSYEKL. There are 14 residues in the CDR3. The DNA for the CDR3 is TGCGCCAGCAGCCAAGTGGCTGCCGGACAGAGGCAGTTCTTC. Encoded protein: CASSQVAAGQRQFF.

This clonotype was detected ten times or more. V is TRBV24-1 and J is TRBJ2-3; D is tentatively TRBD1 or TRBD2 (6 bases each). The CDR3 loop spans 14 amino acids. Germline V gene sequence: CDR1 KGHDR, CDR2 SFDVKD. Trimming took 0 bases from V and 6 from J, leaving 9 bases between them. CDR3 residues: CATSDLWGADTQYF. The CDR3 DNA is TGTGCCACCAGTGATTTGTGGGGGGCGGATACGCAGTATTTT.

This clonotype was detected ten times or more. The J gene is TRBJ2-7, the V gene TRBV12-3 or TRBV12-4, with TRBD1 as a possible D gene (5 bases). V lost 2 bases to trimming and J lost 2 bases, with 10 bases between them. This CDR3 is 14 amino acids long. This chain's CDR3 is CASSLRGSAYEQYF. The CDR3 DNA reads TGTGCCAGCAGTTTAAGGGGATCAGCCTACGAGCAGTACTTC.

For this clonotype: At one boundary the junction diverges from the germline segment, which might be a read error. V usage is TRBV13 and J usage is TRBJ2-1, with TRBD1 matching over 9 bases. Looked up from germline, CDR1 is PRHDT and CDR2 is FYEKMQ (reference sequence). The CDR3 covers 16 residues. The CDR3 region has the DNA TGTGCCATCAGCTCCCCGGGACAGGGATCTTACAATGAGCAGTTCTTC. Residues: CAISSPGQGSYNEQFF.

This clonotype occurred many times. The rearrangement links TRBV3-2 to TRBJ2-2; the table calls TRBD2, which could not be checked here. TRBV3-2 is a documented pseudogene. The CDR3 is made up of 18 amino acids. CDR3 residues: CASSQEGQAGVNKGELFF. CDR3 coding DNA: TGTGCCAGCAGCCAAGAGGGCCAGGCGGGAGTAAACAAAGGGGAGCTGTTTTTT.

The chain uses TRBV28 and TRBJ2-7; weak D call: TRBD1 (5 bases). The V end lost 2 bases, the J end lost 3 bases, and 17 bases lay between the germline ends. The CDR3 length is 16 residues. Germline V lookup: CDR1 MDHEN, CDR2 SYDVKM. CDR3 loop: CASSLKGWVPGYEQYF. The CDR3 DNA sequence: TGTGCCAGCAGTTTAAAGGGGTGGGTCCCGGGCTACGAGCAGTACTTC.

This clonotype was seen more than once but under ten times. The CDR3 region is CASSWDRGYEQYF. In nucleotides, the CDR3 is TGTGCCAGCAGTTGGGACAGGGGTTACGAGCAGTACTTC. This chain joins TRBV6-5 and TRBJ2-7; TRBD1 aligns across 10 bases. Germline trimming cut 4 bases from V and 4 bases from J; bases unmatched to any gene: 1. The CDR3 totals 13 residues. Germline values: CDR1 MNHEY, CDR2 SVGAGI.

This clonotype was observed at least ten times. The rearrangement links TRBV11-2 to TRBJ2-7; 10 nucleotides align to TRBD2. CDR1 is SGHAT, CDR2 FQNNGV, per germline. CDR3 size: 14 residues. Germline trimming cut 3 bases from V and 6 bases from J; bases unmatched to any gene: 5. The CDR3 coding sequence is TGTGCCAGCAGCTTGCTCGGGACTAGCGCCGAGCAGTACTTC. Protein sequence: CASSLLGTSAEQYF.